Below, 24 T cell receptor delta chains from the same sample are listed, as sequenced in a study of γδ T cells in repeated Plasmodium falciparum infection. Vgamma9/Vdelta2+ and Vdelta2-negative gammadelta T cells were flow-sorted from PBMC for bulk sequencing. TCRdb re-analyzed the multiplex PCR reads via CATT. The data show 70,000 to 95,000 delta-chain clones, almost 1.5% seen once. Sequencing was done on a sample of gamma-delta T cells from blood. The receptors shown here come from a pool of human donors (malaria-infected and uninfected, not separated).

In this sample, this clone turned up many times. This sequence joins TRDV1 and TRDJ1; D is tentatively TRDD2 or TRDD3 (7 bases each). The CDR3 runs 19 residues. V was shortened by 2 bases and J by 3 bases, with 25 bases between the two germline ends. CDR1 and CDR2 from the germline V gene are TSWWSYY and QGS. The CDR3 reads CALGEGGFLRPGGADKLIF. CDR3 nucleotides: TGTGCTCTTGGGGAAGGTGGATTCCTACGACCTGGGGGTGCCGATAAACTCATCTTT.

The sample holds many counts of this clone. TCRdb's listed protein matches a much larger clone and diverges from this DNA's translation at residue 11, likely through a read error; the protein shown comes from the DNA. The chain's CDR3 is CACDPISGGGTRELADKLIF. In DNA, the CDR3 is TGTGCCTGTGACCCAATCAGCGGCGGGGGGACACGCGAATTGGCCGATAAACTCATCTTT. The genes are TRDV2 and TRDJ1, with D maybe TRDD3 (6 bases). Matching the DNA to germline supplied the J gene, which TCRdb does not give. Germline V CDR1 and CDR2: GEAIGNYY, EKD. The V gene lost 3 bases and the J gene lost 3 bases, with 31 bases spanning the gap. This CDR3 has 20 amino acids.

Many counts were recorded for this clone. V gene TRDV1 combines with J gene TRDJ1, with 8 positions matching TRDD3. Looked up from germline, CDR1 is TSWWSYY and CDR2 is QGS. V shed 3 bases, J shed 7 bases, and the junction held 25 bases outside the gene matches. The CDR3 loop spans 20 amino acids. CDR3 DNA sequence: TGTGCTCTTGGGGACCCTGTTTCCTTCCCATCTTACTGGGGGGCGTGTAAACTCATCTTT. Protein sequence: CALGDPVSFPSYWGACKLIF.

The sample holds a few counts of this clone. It is likely a read error: a sequence one base away is far more abundant. This same CDR3 is encoded by further DNA sequences in the sample. The chain links TRDV2 to TRDJ1; TRDD3 matches at 13 bases. The germline V gene has CDR1 GEAIGNYY and CDR2 EKD. This CDR3 contains 20 residues. The CDR3, as DNA: TGTGCCTGTGACACCGTTGAATTACTGGGGGATACGTCAGACACCGATAAGCTCATCTTT. As protein: CACDTVELLGDTSDTDKLIF.

Remarks on this clone: Only one base separates this from a far larger clonotype, so it likely reflects a read error. Other DNA sequences in this specimen translate into the identical CDR3. The V gene is TRDV2, the J gene TRDJ1, with 7 bases that match TRDD3. Germline V gene sequence: CDR1 GEAIGNYY, CDR2 EKD. The CDR3 spans 15 residues. The CDR3 reads CAYIWGLSYTDKLIF. The CDR3 DNA reads as TGTGCCTACATCTGGGGGTTATCGTACACCGATAAGCTCATCTTT.

This clone was observed a few times. TCRdb shows a much larger clone's protein in place of this DNA's translation, and the two differ at residue 3, likely through a read error; the protein shown is translated from the DNA. The rearrangement links TRDV2 to TRDJ1; no clear D. CDR3 size: 15 residues. Germline V gene lookup returns CDR1 GEAIGNYY and CDR2 EKD. The CDR3 nucleotides read TGTGCCCGTGACACCGTAGAAGAGGATACCGATAAACTCATCTTT. As protein: CARDTVEEDTDKLIF.

This clone appeared a few times. TCRdb's protein, taken from a much larger clone, differs from this DNA's translation at residue 7, likely owing to a read error; the protein displayed comes from the DNA. The chain links TRDV3 to TRDJ1; 11 bases map to TRDD3. The germline V gene encodes CDR1 TVYSNPD and CDR2 GDNSRS (reference sequence). V shed 1 base, J shed 7 bases, and the junction held 11 bases outside the gene matches. The length of the CDR3 is 15 residues. The CDR3: CAFMVRIGGYAKLIF. In DNA, the CDR3 is TGTGCCTTTATGGTCCGTATTGGGGGATACGCTAAACTCATCTTT.

In its sample, this clone was seen a few times. TCRdb's protein for this DNA is that of a much larger clone and differs from the translation at residue 15, likely a read error; the protein shown is the DNA translation. V is TRDV1 and J is TRDJ1, with D unresolved. TCRdb is silent on the J gene; assignment here came from matching the DNA to germline. CDR1 is TSWWSYY and CDR2 is QGS in the germline V gene. This CDR3 contains 19 residues. CDR3 region: CALGEPSRPYSWYTGKLIF. For the CDR3, the DNA is TGTGCTCTTGGGGAACCGTCCCGCCCGTATTCATGGTACACCGGTAAACTCATCTTT.

This clone was found a few times. This DNA's translation and the protein TCRdb lists, from a much larger clone, do not match at residue 9, likely due to a read error; the protein shown is translated from the DNA. TRDV2 is the V gene, and the J gene was not called. The germline CDR1 and CDR2 sequences are GEAIGNYY and EKD. This CDR3 comprises 11 residues. CDR3 coding DNA: TGTGCCTGTGGAGCGTCCGATAAACCCATCTTT. The encoded protein is CACGASDKPIF.

This clone was recorded at least ten times. The protein recorded in TCRdb matches a much larger clone and deviates from this DNA's translation at residue 4, suggesting a read error; the protein here is obtained by translating the DNA. For the CDR3, the DNA is TGTGCCTGTGTCACTTACTGGGGGATCAGCTCCTGGGACACCCGACAGATGTTTTTC. It encodes CACVTYWGISSWDTRQMFF. The chain uses TRDV2 and TRDJ3, with TRDD3 identical over 10 bases. In the absence of a J gene in TCRdb, the DNA was matched to germline to assign it here. In germline, CDR1 is GEAIGNYY, CDR2 EKD. The trim removed 5 bases at V and 0 bases at J, leaving 9 bases unmatched. CDR3 length equals 19 residues.

This clone has a handful of counts. It is likely a read error: a sequence one base away is far more abundant. Written as DNA, the CDR3 is TGTGCCTGTGACACATTACTGGGGGATACGCGGTCCAAAAGGGAACCCGATAAGCTCATCTTT. Amino acid sequence: CACDTLLGDTRSKREPDKLIF. The V gene call reads TRDV2; no J gene was called; TRDD3, the D gene given by the table, was not confirmed from the DNA. CDR1 and CDR2 from the germline V gene are GEAIGNYY and EKD. The CDR3 runs 21 residues.

This clone has just a few counts. TCRdb records a much larger clone's protein for this DNA, with a difference at residue 3 that likely arises from a read error; the protein given is the translation of the DNA. CDR3 sequence: CAPGNVLGDTEGYTDKLIF. DNA for the CDR3: TGTGCTCCTGGGAACGTACTGGGGGATACAGAGGGGTACACCGATAAACTCATCTTT. V usage is TRDV1 and J usage is TRDJ1; 12 nucleotides align to TRDD3. The J gene, left out of TCRdb, was set here by checking the DNA against germline. Germline V lookup: CDR1 TSWWSYY, CDR2 QGS. CDR3 length: 19 amino acids.

This clone has ten or more counts. The rearrangement links TRDV1 to TRDJ1, with TRDD3 matching 10 bases. J lost 3 bases, V lost 6 bases, and 13 bases had no gene match. The CDR3 runs 17 residues. The V gene's germline CDR1 is TSWWSYY and CDR2 QGS. This chain's CDR3 is CALGGRGWGILPDKLIF. Here the CDR3 DNA reads TGTGCTCTTGGTGGAAGGGGTTGGGGGATACTCCCCGATAAACTCATCTTT.

A word on this clone: This DNA's translation differs at residue 20 from TCRdb's protein, which comes from a much larger clone; a read error is likely, and the protein shown is translated from the DNA. CDR3 residues: CALGELHPRPSLGYSNESDADKLIF. The CDR3 DNA sequence: TGTGCTCTTGGGGAACTTCACCCCCGACCTTCCTTAGGATACTCAAACGAATCAGACGCCGATAAACTCATCTTT. The gene calls are TRDV1 and TRDJ1; perhaps TRDD2 as D (7 bases). No J segment appears in TCRdb, so it was assigned here by matching the sequence to germline. The CDR3 is 25 amino acids. Germline V lookup: CDR1 TSWWSYY, CDR2 QGS. Trimming removed 0 bases from V and 3 bases from J, with 41 bases in between.

Worth noting for this clone: The protein TCRdb lists belongs to a much larger clone and differs from this DNA's translation at residue 11, which points to a read error; the protein shown is made from the DNA. The chain employs TRDV1 and TRDJ1, with TRDD3 matching over 8 bases. TCRdb leaves out the J gene; it was filled in here by matching the DNA to germline. The CDR3 totals 23 residues. The germline gives CDR1 TSWWSYY, CDR2 QGS. V trimming: 2 bases; J trimming: 1 base; junction bases outside the gene matches: 27. The CDR3 region has the DNA TGTGCTCTTGGGGAAAAATCGGCCCTTCCGAGCTACTGGGGGCAAAGGTCCACCGATAAACTCATCTTT. It yields the protein CALGEKSALPSYWGQRSTDKLIF.

This clone was seen many times. This DNA translates differently at residue 4 from the TCRdb protein, which is that of a much larger clone; a read error is likely, and the protein shown is the DNA's own translation. The V gene is TRDV1, the J gene TRDJ1; TRDD2 agrees at 7 bases. Germline matching of the DNA provided the J gene here, since TCRdb leaves it blank. CDR1 TSWWSYY and CDR2 QGS come from the germline V gene. The length of the CDR3 is 19 residues. The CDR3 reads CALEELPAFLSPYTDKLIF. CDR3 coding DNA: TGTGCTCTTGAGGAACTTCCGGCCTTCCTTTCCCCATACACCGATAAACTCATCTTT.

For this clone: The mismatch at residue 3 between this DNA's translation and the TCRdb protein of a much larger clone likely reflects a read error; the protein shown is translated from the DNA. The genes are TRDV1 and TRDJ1; TRDD3 matches at 13 bases. TCRdb gives no J gene; it was assigned here by matching the DNA to germline. Per the germline V gene, CDR1 is TSWWSYY and CDR2 is QGS. The CDR3 totals 25 residues. CDR3 bases: TGTGCCTTTGGGGAACTACAGTCTTCCTACACAAAAACTGGGGGATACGCGTCCTCCCCCGATAAACTCATCTTT. It specifies CAFGELQSSYTKTGGYASSPDKLIF.

Turning to this clone: A far more abundant clone sits one base away, making this likely a read error. Other DNA variants within this sample encode the same CDR3. The chain is built from TRDV1 and TRDJ1; TRDD2 matches at 7 bases. The J gene is not listed in TCRdb, so it was assigned here from a DNA match to germline. The V segment lost 3 bases and the J segment 0 bases; nucleotides outside the gene matches: 22. This CDR3 contains 21 residues. Germline CDR1 is TSWWSYY and CDR2 is QGS. The CDR3 DNA reads TGTGCTCTTGGGGAGCTAAACCGATTCCTACGTTACTTCAAGTACACCGATAAACTCATCTTT. Its translation: CALGELNRFLRYFKYTDKLIF.

Comments on this clone: The mismatch at residue 3 between this DNA's translation and the TCRdb protein of a much larger clone likely reflects a read error; the protein shown is translated from the DNA. The CDR3 reads CAFGSPGGYGPPYTDKLIF. For the CDR3, the DNA is TGTGCTTTTGGGTCCCCAGGGGGATACGGTCCTCCGTACACCGATAAACTCATCTTT. The rearrangement links TRDV1 to TRDJ1; TRDD3 matches 10 bases. The J gene was missing in TCRdb and was found by matching the end of the DNA to germline. In germline, CDR1 is TSWWSYY, CDR2 QGS. The CDR3 spans 19 residues.

With respect to this clone: The protein held in TCRdb is that of a much larger clone and does not match this DNA's translation at residue 9, likely because of a read error; the protein shown is translated from the DNA. The V and J genes are TRDV1 and TRDJ1, with 7 bases identical to TRDD3. Germline V gives CDR1 TSWWSYY, CDR2 QGS. This CDR3 has 18 residues. Germline trimming cut 8 bases from V and 0 bases from J; bases unmatched to any gene: 18. CDR3 amino acids: CALIPTLGGTPYTDKLIF. In nucleotides, the CDR3 is TGTGCTCTTATCCCTACGCTGGGGGGTACCCCGTACACCGATAAACTCATCTTT.

This clone was seen many times. TCRdb's protein for this DNA is that of a much larger clone and differs from the translation at residue 10, likely a read error; the protein shown is the DNA translation. The chain is built from TRDV2 and TRDJ1; 7 nucleotides match TRDD3. This CDR3 is built from 15 residues. CDR1 and CDR2 from the germline V gene are GEAIGNYY and EKD. The V and J ends lost 3 bases and 3 bases, in that order; junction bases with no gene match: 9. DNA for the CDR3: TGTGCCTGTGACCGCGTGATGGGGGACGCCGATAAACTCATCTTT. Its translation is CACDRVMGDADKLIF.

This clone was counted between two and nine times. TCRdb has a much larger clone's protein, which differs at residues 6 and 11 from the translation of this DNA, likely because of a read error; what is shown is the protein translated from the DNA. CDR3 in amino acids: CAFGAYWGILIKLIF. The CDR3 DNA is TGTGCCTTTGGGGCATACTGGGGGATACTGATTAAACTCATCTTT. J is TRDJ1 and V is TRDV3, with 12 bases fitting TRDD3. J was trimmed by 7 bases and V by 2 bases; bases with no gene match: 11. CDR1 is TVYSNPD, CDR2 GDNSRS, per germline (reference sequence). This CDR3 spans 15 amino acids.

The table lists this clone with many counts. The chain is built from TRDV1 and TRDJ1, with TRDD3 matching over 11 bases. CDR1 is TSWWSYY, CDR2 QGS, per germline. There are 22 residues in the CDR3. J gave up 0 bases and V 5 bases, and 23 bases lay outside the gene matches. CDR3 amino acids: CALGLAFPWGILPRVYTDKLIF. In DNA, the CDR3 is TGTGCTCTTGGGCTAGCCTTCCCCTGGGGGATACTCCCAAGGGTATACACCGATAAACTCATCTTT.

This clone came up a few times. This likely came from a read error, as a far larger clone is one base away. This specimen includes other DNA sequences encoding the same CDR3. The genes are TRDV2 and TRDJ2; 8 bases agree with TRDD3. The J gene was not available in TCRdb and was assigned here by matching the DNA to germline segments. Germline assignment: CDR1 GEAIGNYY and CDR2 EKD. V lost 7 bases to trimming and J lost 0 bases; unmatched junction nucleotides: 6. This CDR3 has 15 amino acids. DNA of the CDR3: TGTGCCTGCGACTGGGGGGCACCTTTGACAGCACAACTCTTCTTT. It yields the protein CACDWGAPLTAQLFF.